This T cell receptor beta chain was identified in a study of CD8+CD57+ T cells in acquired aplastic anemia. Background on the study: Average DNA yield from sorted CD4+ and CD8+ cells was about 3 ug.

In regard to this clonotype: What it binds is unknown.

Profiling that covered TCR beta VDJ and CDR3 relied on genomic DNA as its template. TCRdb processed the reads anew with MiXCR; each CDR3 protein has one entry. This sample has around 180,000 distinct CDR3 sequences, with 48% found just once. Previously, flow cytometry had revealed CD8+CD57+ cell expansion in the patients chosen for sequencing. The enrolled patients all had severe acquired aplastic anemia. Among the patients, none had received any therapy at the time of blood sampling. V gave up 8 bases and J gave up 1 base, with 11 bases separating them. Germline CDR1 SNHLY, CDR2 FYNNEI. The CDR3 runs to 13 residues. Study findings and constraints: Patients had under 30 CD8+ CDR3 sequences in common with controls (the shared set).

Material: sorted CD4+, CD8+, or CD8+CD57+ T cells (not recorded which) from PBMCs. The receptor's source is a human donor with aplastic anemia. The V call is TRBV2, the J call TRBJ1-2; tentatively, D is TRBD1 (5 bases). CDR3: CASGAGGNYGYTF. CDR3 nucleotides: TGTGCCAGCGGGGCGGGGGGTAACTATGGCTACACCTTC.